Listed below are T cell receptor beta chains from one sample, sequenced in a study of early T cells in non-severe SARS-CoV-2 infection. TCRdb fed the 5' RACE reads into MiXCR, producing one record per CDR3 protein. The data show 35,000 to 40,000 distinct CDR3 sequences, approximately 6.3% seen once. Sequencing was performed on whole blood. The source is an adult who was a healthcare worker with PCR-confirmed SARS-CoV-2 infection or an uninfected control (not recorded which). The CDR3 runs from the conserved cysteine through the conserved F or W. D genes are given only for firm matches. Rows give clone size only sometimes, using once, few, many, or a class for an expanded clone.

D gene: -; clone size: many; J gene: TRBJ2-5; V gene: TRBV11-2; CDR3 protein: CASSFQGSSETQYF; CDR3 DNA: TGTGCCAGCAGCTTTCAGGGATCGTCCGAGACCCAGTACTTC
D gene: -; clone size: -; J gene: TRBJ2-5; V gene: TRBV6-5; CDR3 protein: CASSYVGGGPLETQYF; CDR3 DNA: TGTGCCAGCAGTTACGTTGGTGGAGGGCCTTTAGAGACCCAGTACTTC
D gene: -; clone size: many; J gene: TRBJ1-1; V gene: TRBV9; CDR3 protein: CASSVGQRETEAFF; CDR3 DNA: TGTGCCAGCAGCGTAGGACAGAGAGAAACTGAAGCTTTCTTT
D gene: TRBD1; clone size: -; J gene: TRBJ1-2; V gene: TRBV7-9; CDR3 protein: CASSFGPQGQGEYGYTF; CDR3 DNA: TGTGCCAGCAGCTTCGGTCCACAGGGACAGGGCGAGTATGGCTACACCTTC
D gene: -; clone size: few; J gene: TRBJ2-1; V gene: TRBV20-1; CDR3 protein: CSGSSYSYNEQFF; CDR3 DNA: TGCAGCGGATCTAGTTACTCCTACAATGAGCAGTTCTTC
D gene: -; clone size: once; J gene: TRBJ2-4; V gene: TRBV3-1; CDR3 protein: CASSQDTRVYIQYF; CDR3 DNA: TGTGCCAGCAGCCAAGATACTAGAGTGTACATTCAGTACTTC
D gene: -; clone size: many; J gene: TRBJ2-1; V gene: TRBV7-9; CDR3 protein: CASRSGPGDGNEQFF; CDR3 DNA: TGTGCCAGCAGGTCCGGCCCCGGGGATGGCAATGAGCAGTTCTTC
D gene: TRBD2; clone size: few; J gene: TRBJ2-1; V gene: TRBV7-3; CDR3 protein: CASSLRGLAGGQNEQFF; CDR3 DNA: TGTGCCAGCAGCTTAAGGGGCCTAGCGGGAGGGCAAAATGAGCAGTTCTTC
D gene: -; clone size: many; J gene: TRBJ2-4; V gene: TRBV7-2; CDR3 protein: CASSPGPGDPLAKNIQYF; CDR3 DNA: TGTGCCAGCAGTCCGGGACCGGGGGATCCCTTAGCCAAAAACATTCAGTACTTC
D gene: -; clone size: many; J gene: TRBJ1-2; V gene: TRBV14; CDR3 protein: CASSPGNYGYTF; CDR3 DNA: TGTGCCAGCAGCCCCGGTAACTATGGCTACACCTTC
D gene: -; clone size: -; J gene: TRBJ1-1; V gene: TRBV6-1; CDR3 protein: CASSEYTRRAFF; CDR3 DNA: TGTGCCAGCAGTGAATATACCAGGCGAGCTTTCTTT
D gene: -; clone size: large; J gene: TRBJ2-1; V gene: TRBV9; CDR3 protein: CASSPSVSNEQFF; CDR3 DNA: TGTGCCAGCAGCCCCTCAGTGAGTAATGAGCAGTTCTTC
D gene: -; clone size: many; J gene: TRBJ1-2; V gene: TRBV13; CDR3 protein: CASSRNGGPVYGYTF; CDR3 DNA: TGTGCCAGCAGCAGAAACGGGGGGCCAGTCTATGGCTACACCTTC
D gene: -; clone size: many; J gene: TRBJ2-3; V gene: TRBV12-5; CDR3 protein: CASGERLSDTQYF; CDR3 DNA: TGTGCTAGTGGTGAACGACTTTCAGATACGCAGTATTTT
D gene: TRBD1; clone size: -; J gene: TRBJ2-1; V gene: TRBV5-1; CDR3 protein: CASSGGQGAPNEQFF; CDR3 DNA: TGCGCCAGCAGCGGGGGACAGGGGGCCCCCAATGAGCAGTTCTTC
D gene: TRBD1; clone size: many; J gene: TRBJ1-1; V gene: TRBV27; CDR3 protein: CASSLSDRGTEAFF; CDR3 DNA: TGTGCCAGCAGTTTATCAGACAGGGGGACTGAAGCTTTCTTT
D gene: TRBD2; clone size: many; J gene: TRBJ2-1; V gene: TRBV11-3; CDR3 protein: CASETSGTDEQFF; CDR3 DNA: TGTGCCAGCGAGACTAGCGGGACGGATGAGCAGTTCTTC
D gene: TRBD1; clone size: few; J gene: TRBJ2-7; V gene: TRBV12-3/TRBV12-4; CDR3 protein: CASRDRGSRYEQYF; CDR3 DNA: TGTGCCAGCAGGGACAGGGGAAGTCGGTACGAGCAGTACTTC
D gene: -; clone size: many; J gene: TRBJ2-5; V gene: TRBV7-9; CDR3 protein: CASSPGQFSLQETQYF; CDR3 DNA: TGTGCCAGCAGCCCCGGACAGTTTTCCCTTCAAGAGACCCAGTACTTC
D gene: -; clone size: -; J gene: TRBJ2-5; V gene: TRBV5-6; CDR3 protein: CASSSLTGQETQYF; CDR3 DNA: TGTGCCAGCAGTTCCCTGACAGGCCAAGAGACCCAGTACTTC
D gene: -; clone size: many; J gene: TRBJ2-5; V gene: TRBV10-1; CDR3 protein: CASSESEGSGQETQYF; CDR3 DNA: TGCGCCAGCAGTGAGTCGGAGGGATCGGGACAAGAGACCCAGTACTTC
D gene: TRBD1; clone size: medium-sized; J gene: TRBJ2-1; V gene: TRBV12-3/TRBV12-4; CDR3 protein: CASSLTAGTGYNEQFF; CDR3 DNA: TGTGCCAGCAGTTTAACAGCCGGGACAGGGTACAATGAGCAGTTCTTC
D gene: TRBD2; clone size: many; J gene: TRBJ2-2; V gene: TRBV28; CDR3 protein: CASSQSGKAGELFF; CDR3 DNA: TGTGCCAGCAGTCAGAGCGGGAAGGCCGGGGAGCTGTTTTTT
D gene: TRBD2; clone size: many; J gene: TRBJ2-7; V gene: TRBV6-6; CDR3 protein: CASSRRSDSGGSYEQYF; CDR3 DNA: TGTGCCAGCAGTCGTCGTAGCGATTCGGGAGGCTCCTACGAGCAGTACTTC
D gene: -; clone size: few; J gene: TRBJ2-5; V gene: TRBV4-1; CDR3 protein: CASSQGSSGETQYF; CDR3 DNA: TGCGCCAGCAGCCAAGGTAGCAGTGGGGAGACCCAGTACTTC
D gene: TRBD2; clone size: many; J gene: TRBJ2-1; V gene: TRBV13; CDR3 protein: CASSRRTSGRNRNEQFF; CDR3 DNA: TGTGCCAGCAGCCGGCGGACTAGCGGGAGGAACCGCAATGAGCAGTTCTTC
D gene: -; clone size: many; J gene: TRBJ1-1; V gene: TRBV12-3/TRBV12-4; CDR3 protein: CASSLGYGEAFF; CDR3 DNA: TGTGCCAGCAGCCTAGGTTACGGGGAAGCTTTCTTT
D gene: TRBD1; clone size: many; J gene: TRBJ2-4; V gene: TRBV19; CDR3 protein: CASTWDRGDTIQYF; CDR3 DNA: TGTGCCAGTACCTGGGACAGGGGCGATACCATTCAGTACTTC
D gene: TRBD2; clone size: many; J gene: TRBJ2-3; V gene: TRBV5-4; CDR3 protein: CASSSGLAGGLTDTQYF; CDR3 DNA: TGTGCCAGCAGTTCCGGACTAGCGGGAGGTCTCACAGATACGCAGTATTTT
D gene: -; clone size: many; J gene: TRBJ1-5; V gene: TRBV4-3; CDR3 protein: CASSRTTGSNQPQHF; CDR3 DNA: TGCGCCAGCAGCCGGACAACCGGGTCCAATCAGCCCCAGCATTTT
D gene: TRBD1; clone size: few; J gene: TRBJ2-1; V gene: TRBV6-2/TRBV6-3; CDR3 protein: CASSRDSNTYNEQFF; CDR3 DNA: TGTGCCAGCAGTAGGGACAGTAATACTTACAATGAGCAGTTCTTC
D gene: TRBD1; clone size: many; J gene: TRBJ1-5; V gene: TRBV12-3/TRBV12-4; CDR3 protein: CASSGQAGQPQHF; CDR3 DNA: TGTGCCAGCAGTGGACAGGCGGGTCAGCCCCAGCATTTT
D gene: TRBD2; clone size: -; J gene: TRBJ2-1; V gene: TRBV14; CDR3 protein: CASSSLAGEQFF; CDR3 DNA: TGTGCCAGCAGCTCGTTAGCGGGGGAGCAGTTCTTC
D gene: TRBD2; clone size: many; J gene: TRBJ2-3; V gene: TRBV20-1; CDR3 protein: CSAPEGAGRHAGTDTQYF; CDR3 DNA: TGCAGTGCCCCAGAGGGAGCGGGACGCCACGCCGGCACAGATACGCAGTATTTT
D gene: TRBD2; clone size: many; J gene: TRBJ2-1; V gene: TRBV30; CDR3 protein: CAWSVGLDPNEQFF; CDR3 DNA: TGTGCCTGGAGTGTGGGACTAGACCCCAATGAGCAGTTCTTC
D gene: -; clone size: few; J gene: TRBJ2-5; V gene: TRBV5-1; CDR3 protein: CASSSPTGGQETQYF; CDR3 DNA: TGCGCCAGCAGCTCCCCGACAGGAGGACAAGAGACCCAGTACTTC
D gene: -; clone size: many; J gene: TRBJ2-7; V gene: TRBV10-1; CDR3 protein: CASSESGSRQYF; CDR3 DNA: TGCGCCAGCAGTGAGTCGGGGTCTCGGCAGTACTTC
D gene: -; clone size: many; J gene: TRBJ2-5; V gene: TRBV19; CDR3 protein: CASSIPGETQYF; CDR3 DNA: TGTGCCAGTAGTATCCCAGGGGAGACCCAGTACTTC
D gene: -; clone size: many; J gene: TRBJ2-6; V gene: TRBV27; CDR3 protein: CASSLSGAGANVLTF; CDR3 DNA: TGTGCCAGCAGTTTATCTGGGGCTGGGGCCAACGTCCTGACTTTC
D gene: -; clone size: many; J gene: TRBJ2-7; V gene: TRBV5-1; CDR3 protein: CASSLGTVYEQYF; CDR3 DNA: TGCGCCAGCAGCTTGGGGACAGTGTACGAGCAGTACTTC
D gene: TRBD1; clone size: many; J gene: TRBJ1-2; V gene: TRBV24-1; CDR3 protein: CATSDKGQGPYGYTF; CDR3 DNA: TGTGCCACCAGTGATAAAGGACAGGGGCCATATGGCTACACCTTC
D gene: -; clone size: few; J gene: TRBJ2-5; V gene: TRBV6-2/TRBV6-3; CDR3 protein: CASSTGSSETQYF; CDR3 DNA: TGTGCCAGCAGTACAGGGAGCTCGGAGACCCAGTACTTC